Shown below are 5 T cell receptor beta chains from a single sample sequenced in a study of T-cell memory formation after mild COVID-19. TCRdb ran MiXCR on the 5' RACE reads and lists one entry per CDR3 protein. The data show almost 35,000 distinct CDR3 sequences, just under 8% seen once. Material for sequencing was PBMCs or a T cell subset sorted from them (not recorded which). The source is a young man who had mild COVID-19 (a few samples of this study predate the infection). Cell type and time point are not known.

This clonotype was picked up many times. This chain joins TRBV20-1 and TRBJ2-1, with TRBD2 identical over 9 bases. The germline CDR1 and CDR2 sequences are DFQATT and SNEGSKA (reference sequence). With V trimmed by 1 base and J by 7 bases, 2 bases remained unmatched. This CDR3 has 13 residues. The CDR3, as DNA: TGCAGTGCTAGAGTCCTAGCGGGGAATGAGCAGTTCTTC. As protein: CSARVLAGNEQFF.

This clonotype was counted at least ten times. The chain couples TRBV7-9 to TRBJ2-7, with 8 positions matching TRBD1. The J segment lost 2 bases and the V segment lost 1 base, leaving 10 bases of the junction unmatched. The CDR3 spans 17 residues. The germline V gene encodes CDR1 SEHNR and CDR2 FQNEAQ (reference sequence). CDR3 DNA: TGTGCCAGCAGCTTAGTCCCTATTCGGACAGGGACCTACGAGCAGTACGTC. Its translation: CASSLVPIRTGTYEQYV.

This clonotype was found many times. The chain couples TRBV9 to TRBJ2-3; D gene ambiguous. With 4 bases removed from V and 0 bases from J, the gap between germline ends came to 12 bases. Germline CDR1 and CDR2: SGDLS and YYNGEE. The CDR3 contains 15 residues. The CDR3 region is CASSPHAVSTDTQYF. CDR3 nucleotide sequence: TGTGCCAGCAGCCCTCATGCGGTTAGCACAGATACGCAGTATTTT. The complete variable domain, with remaining parts taken from reference TRBV9 and TRBJ2-3, reads DSGVTQTPKHLITATGQRVTLRCSPRSGDLSVYWYQQSLDQGLQFLIQYYNGEERAKGNILERFSAQQFPDLHSELNLSSLELGDSALYFCASSPHAVSTDTQYFGPGTRLTVL.

The V and J genes are TRBV5-6 and TRBJ1-1, with D perhaps TRBD1 (5 bases). The V gene's germline CDR1 is SGHDT and CDR2 YYEEEE. The CDR3 is 14 residues long. The V end lost 2 bases, the J end lost 2 bases, and 10 bases lay between the germline ends. In DNA form, the CDR3 reads TGTGCCAGCAGCTTATACGACAGAAACACTGAAGCTTTCTTT. Protein product: CASSLYDRNTEAFF.

This clonotype has at least ten counts. This rearrangement joins TRBV4-2 to TRBJ2-3; no clear D gene. The CDR3 is 18 residues long. Trimming removed 5 bases from V and 0 bases from J, with 21 bases in between. Germline V gives CDR1 LGHNA, CDR2 YNFKEQ. The CDR3 protein is CASSFQTSTDTSTDTQYF. DNA of the CDR3: TGTGCCAGCAGCTTTCAAACTTCGACGGATACTAGCACAGATACGCAGTATTTT.